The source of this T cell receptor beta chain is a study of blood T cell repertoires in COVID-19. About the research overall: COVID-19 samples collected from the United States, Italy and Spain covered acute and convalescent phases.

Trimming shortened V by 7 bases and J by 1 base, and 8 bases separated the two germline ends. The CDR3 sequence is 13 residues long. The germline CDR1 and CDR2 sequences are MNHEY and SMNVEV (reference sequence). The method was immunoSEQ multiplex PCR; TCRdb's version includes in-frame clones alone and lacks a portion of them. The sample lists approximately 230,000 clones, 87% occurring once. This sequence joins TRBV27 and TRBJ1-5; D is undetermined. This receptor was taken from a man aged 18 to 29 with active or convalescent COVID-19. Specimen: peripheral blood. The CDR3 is CASTTKSNQPQHF. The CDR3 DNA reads TGTGCCAGCACCACAAAGAGCAATCAGCCCCAGCATTTT.